One and the same sample provided the 26 T cell receptor beta chains below, sequenced in a study of blood T cell repertoires in COVID-19. Method: immunoSEQ multiplex PCR; TCRdb's copy keeps in-frame clones and lacks some. The table shows 140,000 to 150,000 clones, with around four fifths occurring only once. The material sequenced was peripheral blood. The source of these receptors is a woman aged 40 to 50 with active or convalescent COVID-19.

The rearrangement joins TRBV14 to TRBJ2-2; no reliable D call. V lost 0 bases and J lost 3, with 14 bases in between. Germline CDR1 and CDR2: SGHDN and FVKESK. The CDR3 contains 17 residues. DNA of the CDR3: TGTGCCAGCAGCCAAGATCCGTTTCGCAGTTACACCGGGGAGCTGTTTTTT. Residues: CASSQDPFRSYTGELFF.

This chain joins TRBV7-2 and TRBJ2-3; TRBD2 matches 8 bases. CDR3 length: 15 amino acids. The germline V gene has CDR1 SGHTA and CDR2 FQGNSA. V trimming: 5 bases; J trimming: 6 bases; junction bases outside the gene matches: 10. The CDR3 is CASSIPGLVDDTQYF. In DNA, the CDR3 is TGTGCCAGCAGCATCCCGGGACTAGTAGATGATACGCAGTATTTT.

This clone was observed a single time. The J gene is TRBJ1-2, the V gene TRBV2; 7 nucleotides agree with TRBD1. The J segment lost 8 bases and the V segment lost 4 bases, leaving 10 bases of the junction unmatched. The CDR3 is 14 amino acids. Looked up from germline, CDR1 is SNHLY and CDR2 is FYNNEI. The CDR3 sequence: CASSARGRLQGYTF. The CDR3 DNA is TGTGCCAGCAGTGCTAGGGGGCGCCTACAAGGCTACACCTTC.

The V gene is TRBV11-2, the J gene TRBJ1-1; D is unresolved. This CDR3 spans 12 amino acids. The V gene lost 4 bases and the J gene lost 10 bases, with 13 bases spanning the gap. The V gene's germline CDR1 is SGHAT and CDR2 FQNNGV. This CDR3 is CASSWASRGAFF. CDR3 nucleotide sequence: TGTGCCAGCAGCTGGGCCAGCCGGGGAGCTTTCTTT.

The chain employs TRBV24-1 and TRBJ1-2; tentatively, D is TRBD1 (6 bases). Trimming removed 1 base from V and 5 bases from J, with 10 bases in between. The CDR3 is 14 amino acids. The V gene's germline CDR1 is KGHDR and CDR2 SFDVKD. The CDR3 protein is CATSDLGQGYGYTF. The CDR3 DNA reads as TGTGCCACCAGTGATTTAGGTCAGGGGTATGGCTACACCTTC.

The chain recombines TRBV4-2 with TRBJ1-5; D gene ambiguous. The germline V gene has CDR1 LGHNA and CDR2 YNFKEQ. Between the trimmed V and J ends, which lost 0 bases and 6 bases, there was a span of 15 bases. The CDR3 spans 16 residues. CDR3 DNA sequence: TGTGCCAGCAGCCAAGAAGTTGGGCAGGTCGCTCAGCCCCAGCATTTT. Protein product: CASSQEVGQVAQPQHF.

The chain recombines TRBV10-3 with TRBJ2-3; perhaps TRBD1 as D (5 bases). The V end was cut by 2 bases, the J end by 2 bases, with 11 bases between. CDR3 size: 15 residues. Germline CDR1 reads ENHRY; CDR2 reads SYGVKD. In DNA form, the CDR3 reads TGTGCCATCAGTGAGGACAGCTTCCCCACAGATACGCAGTATTTT. Its protein product is CAISEDSFPTDTQYF.

The DNA for the CDR3 is TGTGCCAGCAGCTTGCGTGCGGGCACTGAAGCTTTCTTT. Translation: CASSLRAGTEAFF. The V gene is TRBV5-6, the J gene TRBJ1-1; D ambiguous. In germline, CDR1 is SGHDT, CDR2 YYEEEE. V was clipped by 1 base and J by 4 bases, with 8 bases between them. CDR3 length equals 13 residues.

V is TRBV5-4 and J is TRBJ1-1, with a possible D match to TRBD1 (6 bases). This CDR3 is built from 16 residues. Looked up from germline, CDR1 is SGHNT and CDR2 is YYREEE (reference sequence). The ends were cut back, 2 bases at V and 8 bases at J, with 22 bases in the middle. The CDR3 here is CASSLGQIGGDWEAFF. Written as DNA, the CDR3 is TGTGCCAGCAGCTTAGGGCAGATAGGGGGAGATTGGGAAGCTTTCTTT.

This chain uses TRBV7-2 with TRBJ1-4; D unclear. V was trimmed by 6 bases and J by 0 bases, leaving 14 bases between them. CDR1 is SGHTA, CDR2 FQGNSA, per germline. The CDR3 contains 16 residues. The CDR3 protein is CASRSESVATNEKLFF. The CDR3 DNA reads TGTGCCAGCAGATCAGAATCCGTTGCAACTAATGAAAAACTGTTTTTT.

Concerning this clone itself: The junction differs from germline at one of its ends, possibly a read error. The chain combines TRBV3-1 (or the pseudogene TRBV3-2) with TRBJ1-1; 7 bases are a match to TRBD1. Germline V gene lookup returns CDR1 LGHDT and CDR2 YNNKEL (reference sequence). This CDR3 contains 17 residues. The CDR3 spells CASSQAPVGQLNAEAFF. CDR3 bases: TGTGCCAGCAGCCAAGCGCCCGTGGGACAGTTGAACGCTGAAGCTTTCTTT.

This clone appeared a single time. This chain links TRBV19 with TRBJ1-4; D is perhaps TRBD1 (6 bases). Trimming removed 3 bases at V and 8 bases at J, with 19 bases between. The CDR3 extends over 16 amino acids. Germline assignment: CDR1 LNHDA and CDR2 SQIVND (reference sequence). The CDR3 bases are TGTGCCAGTAGTATTCGGCACAGGGACCCGGCCGAAAAACTGTTTTTT. As protein: CASSIRHRDPAEKLFF.

This clone was recorded once. The J gene is TRBJ1-5, the V gene TRBV27, with TRBD1 matching 8 bases. The germline gives CDR1 MNHEY, CDR2 SMNVEV (reference sequence). The V gene end was trimmed by 4 bases and the J gene end by 2 bases; junction bases not matched to a gene: 4. This CDR3 is 15 amino acids long. The CDR3 loop is CASSSGGRGNQPQHF. DNA for the CDR3: TGTGCCAGCAGTTCAGGGGGCCGGGGCAATCAGCCCCAGCATTTT.

CDR3: CASSLGAGAYEQYF. The CDR3 DNA reads TGTGCCAGCAGCTTAGGTGCAGGGGCCTACGAGCAGTACTTC. The V call is TRBV7-9, the J call TRBJ2-7, with D possibly being TRBD1 (6 bases). Per germline, CDR1 SEHNR and CDR2 FQNEAQ (reference sequence). This CDR3 region has 14 residues. V lost 1 base to trimming and J lost 2 bases, with 9 bases between them.

The chain has TRBV7-2 and TRBJ1-5; 10 bases fit TRBD1. With V trimmed by 4 bases and J by 6 bases, 6 bases remained unmatched. This CDR3 is built from 15 residues. Germline CDR1 is SGHTA and CDR2 is FQGNSA. The DNA for the CDR3 is TGTGCCAGCAGCTCGAGGACAGGGGGTAGTCAGCCCCAGCATTTT. This translates into CASSSRTGGSQPQHF.

The chain combines TRBV28 with TRBJ1-2, with D hard to call. The ends were cut back, 5 bases at V and 4 bases at J, with 8 bases in the middle. The germline CDR1 and CDR2 sequences are MDHEN and SYDVKM. CDR3 length equals 12 residues. CDR3 region: CASSPQVYGYTF. CDR3 DNA: TGTGCCAGCAGTCCGCAGGTCTATGGCTACACCTTC.

The chain employs TRBV7-6 and TRBJ2-7, with 10 bases matching TRBD1. V shed 4 bases and J 3 bases; nucleotides not matched to a gene: 6. The CDR3 sequence is 15 residues long. Germline V gene data show CDR1 as SGHVS and CDR2 as FNYEAQ. CDR3 in amino acids: CASSSAGTGVYEQYF. The CDR3 bases are TGTGCCAGCAGCTCAGCCGGGACAGGGGTCTACGAGCAGTACTTC.

The chain is built from TRBV9 and TRBJ1-1, with 9 bases identical to TRBD1. There are 12 residues in the CDR3. Looked up from germline, CDR1 is SGDLS and CDR2 is YYNGEE. Unmatched junction bases numbered 6, after V lost 4 bases and J lost 11 bases. In DNA form, the CDR3 reads TGTGCCAGCAGCACACGGACAGGGGAGGCTTTCTTT. Protein product: CASSTRTGEAFF.

The rearrangement uses TRBV24-1 and TRBJ2-5, with D possibly matching TRBD2 (5 bases). This CDR3 has 18 amino acids. CDR1 is KGHDR and CDR2 is SFDVKD in the germline V gene. V was shortened by 3 bases and J by 2 bases, with 21 bases between the two germline ends. CDR3 amino acids: CATSDQRESPGIQETQYF. Here the CDR3 DNA reads TGTGCCACCAGTGATCAGAGGGAGTCTCCGGGAATTCAAGAGACCCAGTACTTC.

The genes are TRBV6-5 and TRBJ1-1, with D possibly matching TRBD1 (5 bases). This CDR3 contains 14 residues. Trimming shortened V by 2 bases and J by 8 bases, and 15 bases separated the two germline ends. Germline values: CDR1 MNHEY, CDR2 SVGAGI. The CDR3 sequence is CASSYQGVRYEAFF. In DNA, the CDR3 is TGTGCCAGCAGTTACCAAGGGGTTCGGTACGAAGCTTTCTTT.

The chain joins TRBV28 to TRBJ1-4; 7 bases align to TRBD1. This CDR3 spans 14 amino acids. Germline CDR1 and CDR2: MDHEN and SYDVKM. J gave up 8 bases and V 3 bases, and 6 bases lay outside the gene matches. CDR3 sequence reads: CASSFGGGGEKLFF. CDR3 sequence (DNA): TGTGCCAGCAGTTTCGGAGGGGGCGGCGAAAAACTGTTTTTT.

The J gene is TRBJ1-1, the V gene TRBV28; D is undetermined. The CDR3 contains 15 residues. Germline loops: CDR1 MDHEN, CDR2 SYDVKM. Trimming stripped 5 bases from V and 5 bases from J, with 18 bases between. The CDR3 spells CASSPPLSGLTEAFF. In DNA, the CDR3 is TGTGCCAGCAGTCCTCCCCTCTCGGGGTTGACTGAAGCTTTCTTT.

The chain is built from TRBV5-1 and TRBJ1-2, with a possible D match to TRBD1 (6 bases). The germline V gene has CDR1 SGHRS and CDR2 YFSETQ. This CDR3 contains 14 residues. With 2 bases removed from V and 8 bases from J, the gap between germline ends came to 16 bases. CDR3 in amino acids: CASSLSSGVLGYTF. CDR3 DNA sequence: TGCGCCAGCAGCTTATCCTCAGGGGTATTGGGCTACACCTTC.

The chain carries TRBV27 and TRBJ1-2; 8 bases fit TRBD1. The CDR3 is made up of 15 amino acids. Germline V gene lookup returns CDR1 MNHEY and CDR2 SMNVEV (reference sequence). V was pared by 0 bases and J by 8 bases, with 8 bases of the junction left unmatched. The CDR3 spells CASSLSAGGGKGYTF. CDR3 bases: TGTGCCAGCAGTTTATCCGCAGGGGGCGGGAAGGGCTACACCTTC.

V usage is TRBV19 and J usage is TRBJ1-1, with 7 bases identical to TRBD1. CDR1 is LNHDA, CDR2 SQIVND, per germline (reference sequence). V dropped 3 bases and J dropped 5; count of bases not matched to a gene: 6. The CDR3 sequence is 14 residues long. This CDR3 is CASSITGVGTEAFF. The CDR3 DNA sequence: TGTGCCAGTAGTATCACAGGGGTGGGGACTGAAGCTTTCTTT.

This chain links TRBV28 with TRBJ1-2; D is perhaps TRBD1 (6 bases). The CDR3 consists of 14 residues. The V end lost 3 bases, the J end lost 4 bases, and 12 bases lay between the germline ends. Germline-derived CDR1 and CDR2 are MDHEN and SYDVKM. CDR3 sequence: CASSLGAKVYGYTF. CDR3 bases: TGTGCCAGCAGTTTGGGGGCCAAAGTCTATGGCTACACCTTC.